This T cell receptor beta chain was retrieved from a study of OX40 agonist ivuxolimab in advanced cancers. In the study overall: The costimulatory receptor OX40 (CD134) was targeted by ivuxolimab, a fully human IgG2 agonistic monoclonal antibody. Intravenous ivuxolimab was administered to patients every 2 weeks at six dose levels: 0.01, 0.1, 0.3, 1.5, 3 and 10 mg/kg. Of the roughly 53 patients in dose escalation, about 20 had hepatocellular carcinoma, about 15 had melanoma, 9 had renal cell carcinoma and 9 had head and neck cancer. In the dose-escalation cohort, approximately 82% of patients were male, and the mean age was approximately 60 years, with a range of about 23 to 85. Patients were allowed to have had prior anti-PD-1, anti-PD-L1 or anti-CTLA-4 therapy, and around 40% of the dose-escalation patients had previously received checkpoint inhibitors. Partial responses occurred in three dose-escalation patients: two with cutaneous melanoma and one with hepatocellular carcinoma. Peripheral TCRbeta sequencing aimed to test whether ivuxolimab altered TCR sequence diversity and caused clonal T-cell expansion. The paper reports the monotherapy dose-escalation portion (N = 52 patients) of the phase I ivuxolimab trial.

Genomic DNA was isolated from the sorted cells so that the TCRbeta CDR3 region could be sequenced. The immunoSEQ Assay was used to sequence the TCRbeta CDR3 regions. As stored in TCRdb, this immuneACCESS dataset retains in-frame rearrangements with V and J assigned. A fraction of the clones does not appear; measured against another copy, unresolved V genes explain less than half of the discrepancy, and the remainder lacks a known reason. Across this sample there are approximately 45,000 clones, with about 80% seen only once. Clones ranked in the top ten supply 4% to 4.5% of the sample. V is shortened by 0 bases, J by 1 base, and the region joining them spans 9 bases. In the germline V gene, CDR1 corresponds to KGHSH and CDR2 to LQKENI. The CDR3, from cysteine to phenylalanine, totals 15 residues. Just CDR3 DNA is preserved here, 45 bases in frame from base 1. In its sample, this clone was seen a few times. It lacks a known antigen. Base qualities are not at hand, and no much larger clone is one base apart.

Patients with autoimmune disease history or receiving systemic immunosuppression were excluded from the trial. Peripheral blood for TCR sequencing was drawn from every dose cohort at baseline, at cycle 4 day 1 and at cycle 7 day 1. Samples were obtained from an open-label, multicenter, first-in-human phase I dose-escalation trial of ivuxolimab. Adults with locally advanced or metastatic head and neck squamous cell, hepatocellular, melanoma or renal cell carcinoma were enrolled in the trial. Before TCR sequencing, CD4+ and CD8+ T cells were separately sorted from peripheral blood. The investigation overall reported the following: Partial responders in the 0.1-3.0 mg/kg groups had among the lowest normalized peripheral clonal expansion, especially among CD8+ T cells. Low levels of normalized T-cell clonal expansion were also seen in some nonresponding patients. At doses from 0.1 to 3.0 mg/kg, clonal expansion was seen in both CD4+ and CD8+ blood T cells between baseline and week 6. The antigen specificity of the clonally expanded peripheral T cells was not determined. On average, CD8+ T cells showed more expanded clones than CD4+ T cells after ivuxolimab.

The sample consisted of CD4+ or CD8+ T cells sorted from blood, taken in a trial of the OX40 agonist ivuxolimab. This chain joins TRBV18 to TRBJ1-1; possibly the D gene is TRBD1, per 6 matching bases. The TCR sequence derives from an adult with an advanced solid tumor such as melanoma, head and neck, liver or kidney cancer. The CDR3 is CASSPPPGANTEAFF. The nucleotide sequence reads TGTGCCAGCTCACCACCGCCGGGGGCGAACACTGAAGCTTTCTTT. Full variable domain (CDR3 extended with the reference TRBV18 and TRBJ1-1 proteins): NAGVMQNPRHLVRRRGQEARLRCSPMKGHSHVYWYRQLPEEGLKFMVYLQKENIIDESGMPKERFSAEFPKEGPSILRIQQVVRGDSAAYFCASSPPPGANTEAFFGQGTRLTVV.